The source of this TCR beta chain is a study of T cell changes during pregnancy in multiple sclerosis. Deletions cut 0 bases from V and 1 base from J, with 5 bases between. The CDR3 is made up of 15 amino acids. CDR1 is SGHRS, CDR2 YFSETQ, per germline. Some clones are missing from TCRdb's copy, which holds only in-frame ones; the method was immunoSEQ multiplex PCR. The data contain 100,000 or so clones, about 91% of them singletons. This sequence joins TRBV5-1 and TRBJ2-6; no clear D gene. The sample was peripheral blood, taken in the second trimester of pregnancy. The source is a female donor with multiple sclerosis, enrolled in a pregnancy study. The CDR3 region has the DNA TGCGCCAGCAGCTTGGACGGGTCTGGGGCCAACGTCCTGACTTTC. This sequence encodes CASSLDGSGANVLTF.